This T cell receptor beta chain was recovered during a study of OX40 agonist ivuxolimab in advanced cancers. The study's findings and limits: Expanded peripheral T-cell antigen specificity went undetermined.

Assay: immunoSEQ multiplex PCR; the TCRdb copy retains only in-frame clones and omits some. This sample has under 75,000 clones, with around nine tenths found just once. On this clone itself: Antigen specificity is unknown.

V was trimmed by 0 bases and J by 7 bases, leaving 14 bases between them. The CDR3 runs 14 residues. Per the germline V gene, CDR1 is SGHKS and CDR2 is YYEKEE (reference sequence). The source is an adult with an advanced solid tumor such as melanoma, head and neck, liver or kidney cancer. The chain is built from TRBV5-5 and TRBJ2-7; unclear D gene. The sample was CD4+ or CD8+ T cells sorted from blood, taken in a trial of the OX40 agonist ivuxolimab. In DNA form, the CDR3 reads TGTGCCAGCAGCTTGGATGGTCAACCCCTGGAGCAGTACTTC. Residues: CASSLDGQPLEQYF.